Following are 18 T cell receptor beta chains from one sample sequenced in a study of cytomegalovirus exposure and HLA in healthy donors. Researchers ran the PCR with 60 Vbeta and 13 Jbeta primers. The assay was immunoSEQ multiplex PCR, and TCRdb's table has in-frame clones only and misses some. The sample has approximately 110,000 clones, roughly 73% seen once. Sequencing was carried out using PBMCs. Every receptor here comes from a woman in her forties in good health and CMV-seropositive.

The rearrangement joins TRBV13 to TRBJ2-7; 7 bases are a match to TRBD2. The ends lost 6 bases at V and 2 bases at J; junction bases unmatched: 7. Per the germline V gene, CDR1 is PRHDT and CDR2 is FYEKMQ (reference sequence). The length of the CDR3 is 14 residues. CDR3 bases: TGTGCCAGCAGTTTGGGGAGGGGTACCTACGAGCAGTACTTC. Translated, it gives CASSLGRGTYEQYF. Based on the CDR3 plus reference TRBV13 and TRBJ2-7, the full variable domain is AAGVIQSPRHLIKEKRETATLKCYPIPRHDTVYWYQQGPGQDPQFLISFYEKMQSDKGSIPDRFSAQQFSDYHSELNMSSLELGDSALYFCASSLGRGTYEQYFGPGTRLTVT.

This rearrangement joins TRBV4-1 to TRBJ2-7; 7 bases line up with TRBD1. CDR3 length equals 15 residues. The germline V gene has CDR1 MGHRA and CDR2 YSYEKL. Trimming at V came to 1 base and at J to 4 bases, leaving 7 bases not matched to a gene. The CDR3 sequence: CASSQAPGQIYEQYF. For the CDR3, the DNA is TGCGCCAGCAGCCAAGCGCCGGGACAGATTTACGAGCAGTACTTC.

The J gene is TRBJ2-5, the V gene TRBV27, with unresolved D. The J call may be wrong; the DNA end is better matched by TRBJ2-7. The CDR3 has 15 amino acids. Germline V gene sequence: CDR1 MNHEY, CDR2 SMNVEV (reference sequence). The CDR3 is CASRSLDRTSYEQYF. As DNA, the CDR3 is TGTGCCAGCAGGTCTTTAGATAGAACCTCCTACGAGCAGTACTTC.

This chain connects TRBV11-2 to TRBJ2-1, with 8 positions matching TRBD2. Germline V CDR1 and CDR2: SGHAT, FQNNGV. The CDR3 totals 13 residues. Unmatched junction bases numbered 4, after V lost 5 bases and J lost 7 bases. The CDR3 DNA follows: TGTGCCAGCAGCCCGGGACTAGTGAATGAGCAGTTCTTC. It is translated as CASSPGLVNEQFF.

The chain couples TRBV6-1 to TRBJ2-7; the D is unclear. The CDR3 sequence is 11 residues long. V shed 3 bases and J shed 6 bases, with 6 bases lying between them. CDR1 and CDR2 (germline): MNHNS, SASEGT. This CDR3 is CASSDYVEQYF. The DNA of the CDR3 is TGTGCCAGCAGTGACTACGTCGAGCAGTACTTC.

The J gene is TRBJ1-4, the V gene TRBV5-1; D is ambiguous. Germline CDR1 is SGHRS and CDR2 is YFSETQ. V gave up 0 bases and J gave up 0 bases, with 6 bases separating them. This CDR3 spans 15 amino acids. CDR3 DNA sequence: TGCGCCAGCAGCTTGGGGCGGACAACTAATGAAAAACTGTTTTTT. This sequence encodes CASSLGRTTNEKLFF. Full variable domain (outside the CDR3, taken from reference TRBV5-1 and TRBJ1-4): KAGVTQTPRYLIKTRGQQVTLSCSPISGHRSVSWYQQTPGQGLQFLFEYFSETQRNKGNFPGRFSGRQFSNSRSEMNVSTLELGDSALYLCASSLGRTTNEKLFFGSGTQLSVL.

The chain has TRBV25-1 and TRBJ2-2, with 15 bases fitting TRBD2. This CDR3 comprises 17 residues. Germline CDR1 MGHDK, CDR2 SYGVNS. J gave up 6 bases and V 7 bases, and 9 bases lay outside the gene matches. The CDR3 here is CASTWTSGRADAGELFF. CDR3 in DNA: TGTGCCAGCACCTGGACTAGCGGGAGGGCCGATGCCGGGGAGCTGTTTTTT.

The CDR3 reads CASSLQPRQGRDGYTF. Written as DNA, the CDR3 is TGTGCCAGCAGCCTACAACCGCGACAGGGAAGAGATGGCTACACCTTC. The chain carries TRBV14 and TRBJ1-2, with TRBD1 identical over 7 bases. CDR1 is SGHDN, CDR2 FVKESK, per germline. This CDR3 is 16 amino acids long. Trimming took 4 bases from V and 6 from J; bases not matched to a gene: 14.

The gene calls are TRBV4-3 and TRBJ1-2; 7 bases agree with TRBD1. This CDR3 has 15 residues. The trim removed 2 bases at V and 4 bases at J, leaving 7 bases unmatched. Germline V lookup: CDR1 LGHNA, CDR2 YSLEER. The CDR3 here is CASSQSRGRSYGYTF. In DNA, the CDR3 is TGCGCCAGCAGCCAATCGAGGGGGCGCAGCTATGGCTACACCTTC.

The chain is built from TRBV18 and TRBJ1-6; 11 bases match TRBD1. This CDR3 region has 16 residues. The J segment lost 9 bases and the V segment lost 3 bases, leaving 7 bases of the junction unmatched. CDR1 is KGHSH, CDR2 LQKENI, per germline. CDR3 DNA sequence: TGTGCCAGCTCACCGCTCGGGACAGGGGGTGCTTCACCCCTCCACTTT. Residues: CASSPLGTGGASPLHF.

The chain is built from TRBV6-1 and TRBJ1-2; TRBD1 matches 7 bases. CDR3 length equals 15 residues. Germline CDR1 and CDR2: MNHNS and SASEGT. The V gene end was trimmed by 7 bases and the J gene end by 6 bases; junction bases not matched to a gene: 14. This CDR3 reads CASTLETGGGDGYTF. CDR3 nucleotide sequence: TGTGCCAGCACCCTTGAAACGGGAGGGGGCGATGGCTACACCTTC.

CDR3 sequence reads: CASSLGYGYGYTF. The CDR3 coding sequence is TGTGCCAGCAGCTTAGGTTACGGGTATGGCTACACCTTC. This chain connects TRBV11-3 to TRBJ1-2; no definite D call. The CDR3 is 13 residues long. Germline CDR1 is SGHNT and CDR2 is YENEEA. Trimming removed 1 base at V and 5 bases at J, with 8 bases between.

J is TRBJ1-1 and V is TRBV2; D is undetermined. CDR1 is SNHLY and CDR2 is FYNNEI in the germline V gene. The CDR3 contains 14 residues. Trimming removed 5 bases at V and 2 bases at J, with 12 bases between. For the CDR3, the DNA is TGTGCCAGCAGTCGTTACCAGACAAACACTGAAGCTTTCTTT. Translated, it gives CASSRYQTNTEAFF. The full variable domain, with the rest looked up from reference TRBV2 and TRBJ1-1, is EPEVTQTPSHQVTQMGQEVILRCVPISNHLYFYWYRQILGQKVEFLVSFYNNEISEKSEIFDDQFSVERPDGSNFTLKIRSTKLEDSAMYFCASSRYQTNTEAFFGQGTRLTVV.

The CDR3 reads CSAFTSGRTFPGELFF. Written as DNA, the CDR3 is TGCAGCGCCTTTACTAGCGGGAGGACTTTTCCCGGGGAGCTGTTTTTT. The chain couples TRBV29-1 to TRBJ2-2; 12 bases are shared with TRBD2. With 7 bases clipped from V and 6 bases from J, the junction kept 12 bases outside the gene matches. Germline lookup yields CDR1 SQVTM and CDR2 ANQGSEA. The CDR3 consists of 16 residues.

The chain recombines TRBV13 with TRBJ2-7; 11 positions match TRBD1. The CDR3 is 15 residues long. V lost 5 bases and J lost 3; bases outside the gene matches: 6. CDR1 is PRHDT, CDR2 FYEKMQ, per germline (reference sequence). The CDR3 DNA is TGTGCCAGCAGCATGACGGACAGGGGGCGCTACGAGCAGTACTTC. Translation: CASSMTDRGRYEQYF.

This chain joins TRBV5-4 and TRBJ2-7; 8 bases agree with TRBD1. Germline CDR1 reads SGHNT; CDR2 reads YYREEE (reference sequence). The CDR3 loop spans 13 amino acids. J was trimmed by 6 bases and V by 3 bases; bases with no gene match: 5. CDR3 sequence: CASSWDRKSEQYF. In DNA, the CDR3 is TGTGCCAGCAGCTGGGACAGGAAGAGCGAGCAGTACTTC. Combining the CDR3 with reference TRBV5-4 and TRBJ2-7 gives the whole variable domain ETGVTQSPTHLIKTRGQQVTLRCSSQSGHNTVSWYQQALGQGPQFIFQYYREEENGRGNFPPRFSGLQFPNYSSELNVNALELDDSALYLCASSWDRKSEQYFGPGTRLTVT.

This clone was seen only once. The genes are TRBV7-3 and TRBJ1-2; D not resolved. The germline CDR1 and CDR2 sequences are SGHTA and FQGTGA. The CDR3 runs to 14 residues. The V end was cut by 5 bases, the J end by 7 bases, with 17 bases between. The CDR3: CASSPGGIEGGYTF. As DNA, the CDR3 is TGTGCCAGCAGCCCCGGAGGGATCGAGGGTGGCTACACCTTC.

V is TRBV19 and J is TRBJ1-5; D is unresolved. CDR3 length equals 14 residues. Deletions cut 4 bases from V and 0 bases from J, with 7 bases between. Germline V gene data show CDR1 as LNHDA and CDR2 as SQIVND (reference sequence). The CDR3 DNA follows: TGTGCCAGTAGTACCACACGTAGCAATCAGCCCCAGCATTTT. This gives the protein CASSTTRSNQPQHF.